One sample yielded the 2 T cell receptor beta chains listed below, sequenced in a study of T-cell reconstitution after alpha-beta-depleted transplantation in children. The authors prepared the TCRbeta library with unique molecular identifiers. TCRdb analysed the PCR reads with MiXCR anew, one entry per CDR3 protein. This sample has about 610,000 distinct CDR3 sequences, with roughly 10% found just once. The input for sequencing was PBMCs from the stem cell graft donor, taken from the stem cell graft. These receptors came from a human donor who donated a stem cell graft to a child with acute myeloid leukemia.

The table lists this clonotype with many counts. The chain has TRBV10-3 and TRBJ2-1; 12 nucleotides match TRBD2. Germline V CDR1 and CDR2: ENHRY, SYGVKD. The CDR3 sequence is 14 residues long. The V segment lost 6 bases and the J segment 8 bases; nucleotides outside the gene matches: 5. This chain's CDR3 is CAIRTSGRGDEQFF. In DNA, the CDR3 is TGTGCCATCAGGACTAGCGGGAGAGGGGATGAGCAGTTCTTC.

The CDR3 sequence is CASSFSGTVNEQFF. The CDR3, as DNA: TGTGCCAGCAGCTTCTCCGGGACAGTCAATGAGCAGTTCTTC. The chain recombines TRBV7-2 with TRBJ2-1; 7 nucleotides align to TRBD1. CDR3 length: 14 residues. Germline loops: CDR1 SGHTA, CDR2 FQGNSA. V shed 3 bases, J shed 6 bases, and the junction held 5 bases outside the gene matches.